These 14 T cell receptor beta chains were all obtained from the same sample, sequenced in a study of blood T cell repertoires in COVID-19. This table comes from immunoSEQ multiplex PCR, and its TCRdb copy is limited to in-frame clones, with some not included. The top ten hold about 12% of the sample, which has fewer than 200,000 clones, more than 75% seen once. The sequencing sample was made of peripheral blood. All receptors come from a woman between 70 and 85 years old with COVID-19, enrolled during active disease.

The J gene is TRBJ1-4, the V gene TRBV11-2; 9 nucleotides line up with TRBD1. Per germline, CDR1 SGHAT and CDR2 FQNNGV. Trimming cost V 0 bases and J 8 bases; bases outside gene matches: 7. This CDR3 comprises 16 residues. CDR3 sequence: CASSLETGGAGEKLFF. CDR3 in DNA: TGTGCCAGCAGCTTAGAAACAGGGGGCGCAGGGGAAAAACTGTTTTTT. Together with reference TRBV11-2 and TRBJ1-4, the CDR3 gives the full variable domain: EAGVAQSPRYKIIEKRQSVAFWCNPISGHATLYWYQQILGQGPKLLIQFQNNGVVDDSQLPKDRFSAERLKGVDSTLKIQPAKLEDSAVYLCASSLETGGAGEKLFFGSGTQLSVL.

CDR3 sequence (DNA): TGTGCCAGCAGCTTAATAGTGGGTTACAGCTACAATGAGCAGTTCTTC. Translated: CASSLIVGYSYNEQFF. V gene TRBV11-2 combines with J gene TRBJ2-1; D is uncertain. With 2 bases removed from V and 3 bases from J, the gap between germline ends came to 14 bases. The CDR3 is 16 residues long. Germline CDR1 is SGHAT and CDR2 is FQNNGV.

The V gene is TRBV7-9, the J gene TRBJ1-5; D is undetermined. Germline V gene data show CDR1 as SEHNR and CDR2 as FQNEAQ (reference sequence). This CDR3 spans 13 amino acids. V was clipped by 4 bases and J by 2 bases, with 6 bases between them. The CDR3 DNA sequence: TGTGCCAGCAGCTCAGAGGGCAATCAGCCCCAGCATTTT. Protein: CASSSEGNQPQHF. Together with reference TRBV7-9 and TRBJ1-5, the CDR3 gives the full variable domain: DTGVSQNPRHKITKRGQNVTFRCDPISEHNRLYWYRQTLGQGPEFLTYFQNEAQLEKSRLLSDRFSAERPKGSFSTLEIQRTEQGDSAMYLCASSSEGNQPQHFGDGTRLSIL.

This rearrangement joins TRBV10-3 to TRBJ1-1; D unclear. This CDR3 has 14 amino acids. Deletions cut 6 bases from V and 0 bases from J, with 11 bases between. Germline CDR1 is ENHRY and CDR2 is SYGVKD. The CDR3 DNA reads TGTGCCATCAGCCAAGAGCTAATGAACACTGAAGCTTTCTTT. Its translation: CAISQELMNTEAFF.

This chain joins TRBV6-5 and TRBJ1-6, with 7 bases that match TRBD1. The CDR3 runs to 14 residues. With 5 bases clipped from V and 10 bases from J, the junction kept 8 bases outside the gene matches. CDR1 MNHEY and CDR2 SVGAGI come from the germline V gene. CDR3 amino acids: CASSTRQGGSPLHF. CDR3 DNA: TGTGCCAGCAGTACCCGACAGGGAGGCTCACCCCTCCACTTT.

This clone was seen only once. V usage is TRBV24-1 and J usage is TRBJ2-1; 10 bases are a match to TRBD2. This CDR3 has 19 amino acids. Germline V gene lookup returns CDR1 KGHDR and CDR2 SFDVKD. V lost 5 bases to trimming and J lost 5 bases; unmatched junction nucleotides: 17. For the CDR3, the DNA is TGTGCCACCAGTGTTAATCCGGGACTAGCGAGGAGTTATAACAATGAGCAGTTCTTC. Its translation is CATSVNPGLARSYNNEQFF.

The V call is TRBV30, the J call TRBJ2-5; D remains unclear. V was cut by 1 base and J by 7 bases, with 13 bases left in between. Germline V gives CDR1 GTSNPN, CDR2 SVGIG (reference sequence). The CDR3 sequence is 13 residues long. The CDR3 coding sequence is TGTGCCTGGAGTGGTGGAGAATTTGCGACCCAGTACTTC. This gives the protein CAWSGGEFATQYF.

The rearrangement uses TRBV5-1 and TRBJ1-4; D perhaps matches TRBD1 (6 bases). Trimming took 0 bases from V and 2 from J, leaving 14 bases between them. Germline V gives CDR1 SGHRS, CDR2 YFSETQ. This CDR3 has 17 amino acids. CDR3 residues: CASSLEGSQGTNEKLFF. The CDR3 DNA follows: TGCGCCAGCAGCTTGGAGGGGTCTCAGGGGACTAATGAAAAACTGTTTTTT. Together with reference TRBV5-1 and TRBJ1-4, the CDR3 gives the full variable domain: KAGVTQTPRYLIKTRGQQVTLSCSPISGHRSVSWYQQTPGQGLQFLFEYFSETQRNKGNFPGRFSGRQFSNSRSEMNVSTLELGDSALYLCASSLEGSQGTNEKLFFGSGTQLSVL.

The rearrangement uses TRBV19 and TRBJ1-1, with a possible D match to TRBD1 (5 bases). This CDR3 region has 13 residues. CDR1 is LNHDA and CDR2 is SQIVND in the germline V gene (reference sequence). With 8 bases removed from V and 0 bases from J, the gap between germline ends came to 10 bases. The CDR3 protein is CASSGYMNTEAFF. CDR3 sequence (DNA): TGTGCCAGTTCAGGGTATATGAACACTGAAGCTTTCTTT.

The V gene is TRBV10-3, the J gene TRBJ1-1; 9 bases fit TRBD1. Germline CDR1 and CDR2: ENHRY and SYGVKD. V gave up 6 bases and J gave up 4 bases; unmatched junction bases: 6. The CDR3 is 14 amino acids. CDR3 nucleotides: TGTGCCATCAGAGAAGGACAGGGGACCACTGAAGCTTTCTTT. It encodes CAIREGQGTTEAFF.

The chain carries TRBV30 and TRBJ1-4, with D tentatively TRBD1 (6 bases). The length of the CDR3 is 14 residues. CDR1 and CDR2 (germline): GTSNPN, SVGIG (reference sequence). V lost 2 bases and J 6 bases, leaving 13 bases between the germline ends. This chain's CDR3 is CAWSKGVGDEKLFF. CDR3 in DNA: TGTGCCTGGAGTAAGGGGGTTGGGGATGAAAAACTGTTTTTT. Looking up the rest from reference TRBV30 and TRBJ1-4 gives the full variable domain: SQTIHQWPATLVQPVGSPLSLECTVEGTSNPNLYWYRQAAGRGLQLLFYSVGIGQISSEVPQNLSASRPQDRQFILSSKKLLLSDSGFYLCAWSKGVGDEKLFFGSGTQLSVL.

This clone was detected only once. The gene calls are TRBV5-1 and TRBJ1-2; no clear D gene. V was pared by 0 bases and J by 2 bases, with 8 bases between. The germline gives CDR1 SGHRS, CDR2 YFSETQ. CDR3 length: 14 amino acids. The CDR3 sequence is CASSLGQPNYGYTF. Written as DNA, the CDR3 is TGCGCCAGCAGCTTGGGGCAACCAAACTATGGCTACACCTTC.

This sequence joins TRBV10-1 and TRBJ1-2; 7 positions agree with TRBD1. Trimming removed 4 bases from V and 3 bases from J; junction bases left unmatched: 5. In germline, CDR1 is WNHNN, CDR2 SYGVQD (reference sequence). CDR3 length equals 14 residues. The CDR3 sequence is CASSGRGTDYGYTF. DNA for the CDR3: TGCGCCAGCAGTGGCCGGGGGACAGACTATGGCTACACCTTC.

This clone was seen just once. This rearrangement joins TRBV11-2 to TRBJ2-7; 7 bases are shared with TRBD2. Germline V gives CDR1 SGHAT, CDR2 FQNNGV. V was clipped by 2 bases and J by 7 bases; unmatched bases: 17. The length of the CDR3 is 17 residues. The DNA of the CDR3 is TGTGCCAGCAGCTTAACCCCAGGGACTACCATTAGGATGGAGCAGTACTTC. It yields the protein CASSLTPGTTIRMEQYF.